This T cell receptor (beta chain) comes out of a study of regulatory T cells in long-lasting Graves disease. Germline loops: CDR1 LNHDA, CDR2 SQIVND (reference sequence). Trimming shortened V by 3 bases and J by 1 base, and 8 bases separated the two germline ends. This CDR3 region has 14 residues. Sequencing libraries for TCR beta were prepared with iRepertoire HTBI primers and Arm-PCR of CDR3 regions. One entry per CDR3 protein results from TCRdb running MiXCR on the multiplex PCR reads. The data contain approximately 470,000 distinct CDR3 sequences, around 15% of them singletons. The sample's time point: newly diagnosed GD, antithyroid drugs for less than 3 months. Construction of the TCR library relied on RNA isolated from PBMCs. This clonotype was detected only a few times. These sequences were also reported in another study, on T cells in Graves' hyperthyroidism and ophthalmopathy. That paper notes: The study defined stable Graves' hyperthyroidism as no ophthalmopathy progression within 18 months. The study used the HTBI primer set for a first-round RT-PCR of the TCR CDR3.

V and J are TRBV19 and TRBJ2-3; a possible D gene is TRBD1 (5 bases). The clonotype originates from a man aged 35-49 years with Graves disease. Specimen: peripheral blood mononuclear cells (PBMCs), collected at new diagnosis, from a patient treated with antithyroid drugs. CDR3 region: CASSITRGTDTQYF. The CDR3 DNA follows: TGTGCCAGTAGTATCACCAGGGGCACAGATACGCAGTATTTT.